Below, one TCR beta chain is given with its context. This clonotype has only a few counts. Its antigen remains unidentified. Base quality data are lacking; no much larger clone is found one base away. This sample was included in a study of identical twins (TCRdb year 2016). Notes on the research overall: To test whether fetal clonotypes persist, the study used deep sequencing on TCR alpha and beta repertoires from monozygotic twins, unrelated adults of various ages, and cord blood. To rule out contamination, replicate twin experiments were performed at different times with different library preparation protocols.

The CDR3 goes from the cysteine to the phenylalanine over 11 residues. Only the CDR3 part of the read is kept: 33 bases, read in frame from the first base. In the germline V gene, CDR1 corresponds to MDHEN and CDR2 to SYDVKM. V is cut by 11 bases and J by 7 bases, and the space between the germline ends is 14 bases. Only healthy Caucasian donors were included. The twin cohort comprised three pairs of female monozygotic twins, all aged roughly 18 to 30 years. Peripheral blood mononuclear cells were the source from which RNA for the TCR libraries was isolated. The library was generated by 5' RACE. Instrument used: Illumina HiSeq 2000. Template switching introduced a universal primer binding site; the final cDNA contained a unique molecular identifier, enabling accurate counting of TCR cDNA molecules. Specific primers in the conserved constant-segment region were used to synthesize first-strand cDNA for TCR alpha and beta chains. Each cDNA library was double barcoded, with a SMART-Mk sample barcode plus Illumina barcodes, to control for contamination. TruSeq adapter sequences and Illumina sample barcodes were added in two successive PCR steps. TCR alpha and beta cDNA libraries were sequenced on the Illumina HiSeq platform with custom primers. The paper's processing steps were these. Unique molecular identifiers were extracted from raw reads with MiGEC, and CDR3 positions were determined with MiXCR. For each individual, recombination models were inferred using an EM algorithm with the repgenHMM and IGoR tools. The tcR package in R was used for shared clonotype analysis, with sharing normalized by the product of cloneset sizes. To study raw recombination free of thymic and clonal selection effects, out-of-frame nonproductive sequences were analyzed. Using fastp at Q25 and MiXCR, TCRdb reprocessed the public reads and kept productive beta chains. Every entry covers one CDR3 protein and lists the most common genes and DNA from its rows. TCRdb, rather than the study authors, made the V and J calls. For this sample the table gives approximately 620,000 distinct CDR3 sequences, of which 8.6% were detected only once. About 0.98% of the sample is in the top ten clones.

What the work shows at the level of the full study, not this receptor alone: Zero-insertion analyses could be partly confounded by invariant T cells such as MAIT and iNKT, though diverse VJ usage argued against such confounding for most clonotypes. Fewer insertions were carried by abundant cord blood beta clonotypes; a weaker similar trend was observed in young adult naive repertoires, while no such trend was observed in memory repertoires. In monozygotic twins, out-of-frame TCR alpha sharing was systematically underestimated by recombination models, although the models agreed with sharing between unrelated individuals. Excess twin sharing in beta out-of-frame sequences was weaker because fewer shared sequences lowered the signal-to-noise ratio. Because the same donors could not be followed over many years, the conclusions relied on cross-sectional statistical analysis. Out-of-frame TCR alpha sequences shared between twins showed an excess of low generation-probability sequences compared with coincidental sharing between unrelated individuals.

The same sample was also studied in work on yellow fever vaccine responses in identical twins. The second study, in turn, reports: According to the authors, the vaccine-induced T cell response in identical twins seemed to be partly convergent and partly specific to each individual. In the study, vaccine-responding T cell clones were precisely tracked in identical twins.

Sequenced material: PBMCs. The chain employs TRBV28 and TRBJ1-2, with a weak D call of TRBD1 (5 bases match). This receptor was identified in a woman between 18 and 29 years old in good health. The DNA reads TGTGCCGTACATGGGGGGTTTGGCTACACCTTC. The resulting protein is CAVHGGFGYTF.